One sample yielded the 22 T cell receptor beta chains listed below, sequenced in a study of cytomegalovirus exposure and HLA in healthy donors. PCR used 60 Vbeta primers and 13 Jbeta primers. The data were produced by immunoSEQ multiplex PCR, yet TCRdb's version contains in-frame clones alone and is incomplete. Among more than 95,000 clones listed, 50% to 80% were seen once. Source material: PBMCs. Receptors originate from a man in his fifties or sixties in good health and CMV-seronegative.

The genes are TRBV19 and TRBJ2-3, with TRBD2 matching 8 bases. The germline V gene encodes CDR1 LNHDA and CDR2 SQIVND (reference sequence). The trim removed 7 bases at V and 5 bases at J, leaving 11 bases unmatched. This CDR3 has 15 amino acids. DNA for the CDR3: TGTGCCAGTACCCTCGGGGGACTAGGCATAGATACGCAGTATTTT. This sequence encodes CASTLGGLGIDTQYF.

The chain recombines TRBV19 with TRBJ2-1; 12 nucleotides match TRBD2. Per germline, CDR1 LNHDA and CDR2 SQIVND (reference sequence). This CDR3 is 16 amino acids long. With V trimmed by 3 bases and J by 4 bases, 4 bases remained unmatched. CDR3 residues: CASSISGTSGYNEQFF. CDR3 nucleotide sequence: TGTGCCAGTAGTATTTCCGGGACTAGCGGGTACAATGAGCAGTTCTTC.

This clone showed up just a few times. The J gene is TRBJ2-1, the V gene TRBV7-6; 16 bases map to TRBD2. V shed 5 bases and J 10 bases; nucleotides not matched to a gene: 8. In germline, CDR1 is SGHVS, CDR2 FNYEAQ. This CDR3 is 16 amino acids long. The CDR3 here is CASSRGTSGRGREQFF. Written as DNA, the CDR3 is TGTGCCAGCAGCCGAGGGACTAGCGGGAGGGGGAGGGAGCAGTTCTTC.

This clone turned up a few times. This rearrangement joins TRBV6-6 to TRBJ1-5; no reliable D call. The germline V gene has CDR1 MNHNY and CDR2 SVGAGI (reference sequence). The V and J ends lost 2 bases and 10 bases respectively, with 9 bases between them. The CDR3 has 12 residues. This CDR3 reads CASSYTEGPQHF. The CDR3, as DNA: TGTGCCAGCAGTTACACCGAGGGACCCCAGCATTTT.

J is TRBJ2-7 and V is TRBV27; TRBD2 aligns across 10 bases. The length of the CDR3 is 17 residues. CDR1 is MNHEY and CDR2 is SMNVEV in the germline V gene (reference sequence). With 5 bases clipped from V and 5 bases from J, the junction kept 15 bases outside the gene matches. CDR3 sequence (DNA): TGTGCCAGCAGTCACCTTCGAGGGCTAGCGGGAGTGAACGAGCAGTACTTC. Its protein is CASSHLRGLAGVNEQYF.

The chain recombines TRBV2 with TRBJ2-3, with 11 bases aligning to TRBD1. The CDR3 totals 17 residues. Germline loops: CDR1 SNHLY, CDR2 FYNNEI. J gave up 3 bases and V 6 bases, and 11 bases lay outside the gene matches. The CDR3 spells CASRAGQGARVTDTQYF. As DNA, the CDR3 is TGTGCCAGCAGGGCAGGACAGGGGGCGCGAGTGACAGATACGCAGTATTTT.

In regard to this clone: Different DNA sequences within this sample yield the same CDR3. The J gene is TRBJ1-2, the V gene TRBV5-6; 7 bases fit TRBD1. Germline values: CDR1 SGHDT, CDR2 YYEEEE. Losses at the gene ends were 1 base for V and 6 bases for J; bases not matched to a gene: 3. This CDR3 spans 13 amino acids. Here the CDR3 DNA reads TGTGCCAGCAGCTTGCGTCAGGGGGATGGCTACACCTTC. This encodes CASSLRQGDGYTF.

The rearrangement joins TRBV28 to TRBJ1-2; the match to TRBD1 covers 7 bases. The CDR3 runs to 14 residues. Unmatched junction bases numbered 9, after V lost 6 bases and J lost 5 bases. Germline V lookup: CDR1 MDHEN, CDR2 SYDVKM. CDR3 in DNA: TGTGCCAGCAGAACGCCGGGACAGATTTATGGCTACACCTTC. It yields the protein CASRTPGQIYGYTF.

This chain connects TRBV14 to TRBJ2-2, with a tentative D call TRBD1 (5 bases). Per the germline V gene, CDR1 is SGHDN and CDR2 is FVKESK. Between the trimmed V and J ends, which lost 1 base and 5 bases, there was a span of 8 bases. There are 14 residues in the CDR3. DNA for the CDR3: TGTGCCAGCAGCCAAGTCGCAGGGACCGGGGAGCTGTTTTTT. Its translation is CASSQVAGTGELFF.

The chain carries TRBV2 and TRBJ2-5; D remains ambiguous. CDR1 and CDR2 from the germline V gene are SNHLY and FYNNEI. V shed 6 bases and J shed 5 bases, with 19 bases lying between them. This CDR3 comprises 15 residues. CDR3 residues: CASSSSLGWQETQYF. The CDR3 nucleotides are TGTGCCAGCAGCTCTTCCCTCGGGTGGCAGGAGACCCAGTACTTC.

The V call is TRBV19, the J call TRBJ1-2; D might be TRBD1 (6 bases). Between the trimmed V and J ends, which lost 9 bases and 9 bases, there was a span of 14 bases. Germline CDR1 reads LNHDA; CDR2 reads SQIVND (reference sequence). The CDR3 runs to 11 residues. CDR3 amino acids: CASEQGTSYTF. DNA of the CDR3: TGTGCCAGCGAACAGGGAACTAGCTACACCTTC.

This chain's CDR3 is CASSLVGGPYEQYF. Here the CDR3 DNA reads TGCGCCAGCAGCTTGGTGGGAGGACCCTACGAGCAGTACTTC. The chain carries TRBV5-1 and TRBJ2-7, with D possibly TRBD2 on 6 matching bases. Germline V gives CDR1 SGHRS, CDR2 YFSETQ. The CDR3 runs to 14 residues. Trimming took 0 bases from V and 2 from J, leaving 9 bases between them.

The chain carries TRBV6-1 and TRBJ2-5; 8 nucleotides line up with TRBD1. This CDR3 has 17 amino acids. V dropped 3 bases and J dropped 3; count of bases not matched to a gene: 12. CDR1 is MNHNS, CDR2 SASEGT, per germline. CDR3 loop: CASSDPVLGDRKETQYF. CDR3 bases: TGTGCCAGCAGTGATCCCGTTCTAGGGGACAGGAAAGAGACCCAGTACTTC.

The rearrangement links TRBV19 to TRBJ1-4; D remains unclear. The CDR3 contains 13 residues. Germline V gene sequence: CDR1 LNHDA, CDR2 SQIVND (reference sequence). V was clipped by 3 bases and J by 7 bases, with 9 bases between them. CDR3 sequence: CASSISFAEKLFF. The CDR3 DNA follows: TGTGCCAGTAGTATTAGTTTCGCTGAAAAACTGTTTTTT.

The gene calls are TRBV6-1 and TRBJ2-3; 8 nucleotides align to TRBD1. The CDR3 covers 15 residues. Looked up from germline, CDR1 is MNHNS and CDR2 is SASEGT. J was trimmed by 2 bases and V by 3 bases; bases with no gene match: 4. CDR3 sequence: CASSEGTGHTDTQYF. CDR3 nucleotides: TGTGCCAGCAGTGAGGGGACAGGACACACAGATACGCAGTATTTT.

Only one count was recorded for this clone. The gene calls are TRBV6-5 and TRBJ2-3; 7 bases match TRBD2. Germline V gives CDR1 MNHEY, CDR2 SVGAGI. The CDR3 sequence is 12 residues long. V lost 10 bases to trimming and J lost 6 bases; unmatched junction nucleotides: 7. The CDR3 protein is CATTPGGDTQYF. As DNA, the CDR3 is TGTGCCACCACGCCCGGGGGGGATACGCAGTATTTT.

This CDR3 reads CASSSEGARTGELFF. CDR3 DNA: TGCGCCAGCAGCTCGGAGGGGGCTAGAACCGGGGAGCTGTTTTTT. The chain has TRBV5-1 and TRBJ2-2; TRBD1 might be the D (7 bases). V was shortened by 3 bases and J by 5 bases, with 14 bases between the two germline ends. Germline CDR1 and CDR2: SGHRS and YFSETQ. This CDR3 spans 15 amino acids.

The CDR3 sequence: CASSLDGTPSSYNEQFF. The CDR3, as DNA: TGTGCCAGCAGCTTGGATGGGACTCCCAGCTCCTACAATGAGCAGTTCTTC. The V and J genes are TRBV5-4 and TRBJ2-1; weak D call: TRBD2 (6 bases). The CDR3 consists of 17 residues. From germline, CDR1 is SGHNT and CDR2 YYREEE (reference sequence). V lost 0 bases and J lost 0, with 13 bases in between.

The chain uses TRBV28 and TRBJ2-2, with 13 bases aligning to TRBD2. The CDR3 is made up of 16 amino acids. V gave up 5 bases and J gave up 8 bases; unmatched junction bases: 8. Germline lookup yields CDR1 MDHEN and CDR2 SYDVKM. CDR3 protein: CASSLLAGGLMGELFF. The CDR3 DNA reads TGTGCCAGCAGTCTACTAGCGGGGGGGCTTATGGGGGAGCTGTTTTTT.

The V call is TRBV11-3, the J call TRBJ2-7, with 10 nucleotides matching TRBD2. V was pared by 5 bases and J by 5 bases, with 6 bases of the junction left unmatched. This CDR3 has 14 amino acids. Germline V gene sequence: CDR1 SGHNT, CDR2 YENEEA. CDR3 bases: TGTGCCAGCAGCCCCCAGGGACTAGCGAACGAGCAGTACTTC. Amino acids: CASSPQGLANEQYF.

V usage is TRBV7-6 and J usage is TRBJ2-2, with D maybe TRBD2 (7 bases). CDR1 is SGHVS, CDR2 FNYEAQ, per germline. Between the trimmed V and J ends, which lost 0 bases and 6 bases, there was a span of 11 bases. CDR3 length equals 15 residues. The CDR3 spells CASSLAGGPAGELFF. The DNA for the CDR3 is TGTGCCAGCAGCTTAGCGGGGGGGCCCGCCGGGGAGCTGTTTTTT.

The chain combines TRBV19 with TRBJ2-1; a possible D gene is TRBD1 (6 bases). Trimming took 9 bases from V and 2 from J, leaving 23 bases between them. CDR1 LNHDA and CDR2 SQIVND come from the germline V gene (reference sequence). The CDR3 runs to 17 residues. The CDR3 is CASLGFHTGQPYNEQFF. CDR3 DNA sequence: TGTGCCAGCCTAGGGTTTCACACGGGACAACCCTACAATGAGCAGTTCTTC.